Following are 15 T cell receptor beta chains from one sample sequenced in a study of T cell changes during pregnancy in multiple sclerosis (dated by TCRdb to about 2019). The library came from the immunoSEQ multiplex PCR assay. In TCRdb, the immuneACCESS table is reduced to in-frame sequences with V and J assigned. These tables do not hold every clone; where another copy was compared, an unresolved V gene accounts for under half, and the others remain unexplained. The sample table holds about 38,000 clones, of which 85% to 95% were seen once. The biggest ten clones account for about 8% of the sample. Sequenced here: CD8+ T cells from peripheral blood mononuclear cells, sampled in the third trimester of pregnancy. The receptor source for this set is a female donor with multiple sclerosis, enrolled in a pregnancy study.

The rearrangement uses TRBV13 and TRBJ2-2; TRBD2 matches at 8 bases. The CDR3 is 14 amino acids. The V and J ends lost 6 bases and 6 bases, in that order; junction bases with no gene match: 6. The V gene's germline CDR1 is PRHDT and CDR2 FYEKMQ (reference sequence). The CDR3 here is CASRRGGPSGELFF. CDR3 sequence (DNA): TGTGCCAGCAGACGGGGGGGCCCTTCCGGGGAGCTGTTTTTT.

The chain recombines TRBV4-1 with TRBJ2-7, with 9 positions matching TRBD1. CDR1 MGHRA and CDR2 YSYEKL come from the germline V gene. V dropped 0 bases and J dropped 6; count of bases not matched to a gene: 3. The CDR3 is made up of 14 amino acids. DNA of the CDR3: TGCGCCAGCAGCCAAGACCCGGACAGGGGCGAGCAGTACTTC. Its protein is CASSQDPDRGEQYF.

This chain joins TRBV19 and TRBJ2-1; D not certain. The CDR3 is made up of 13 amino acids. Trimming left V 6 bases short and J 10 bases short, with 16 bases between. Germline loops: CDR1 LNHDA, CDR2 SQIVND (reference sequence). The CDR3 DNA sequence: TGTGCCAGTAGCCTCCAGACACCGGCAGAGCAGTTCTTC. Amino acid sequence: CASSLQTPAEQFF.

The chain carries TRBV6-1 and TRBJ2-1; possibly TRBD2 for D (6 bases). V lost 2 bases to trimming and J lost 10 bases, with 6 bases between them. CDR3 size: 11 residues. Germline V gene sequence: CDR1 MNHNS, CDR2 SASEGT. In DNA, the CDR3 is TGTGCCAGCAGTGAACTAGCGGAGCAGTTCTTC. It translates to CASSELAEQFF.

The chain links TRBV6-1 to TRBJ1-5; 8 bases are shared with TRBD1. Germline V CDR1 and CDR2: MNHNS, SASEGT. With V trimmed by 3 bases and J by 6 bases, 7 bases remained unmatched. The CDR3 is made up of 15 amino acids. CDR3 protein: CASSDSSGGTQPQHF. As DNA, the CDR3 is TGTGCCAGCAGTGATTCTTCAGGGGGCACTCAGCCCCAGCATTTT.

The rearrangement links TRBV27 to TRBJ2-5, with D perhaps TRBD2 (6 bases). The CDR3 consists of 14 residues. In germline, CDR1 is MNHEY, CDR2 SMNVEV (reference sequence). The V gene lost 1 base and the J gene lost 5 bases, with 11 bases spanning the gap. CDR3 sequence: CASSLWGVGETQYF. The CDR3 DNA is TGTGCCAGCAGTTTATGGGGGGTAGGGGAGACCCAGTACTTC.

V is TRBV6-5 and J is TRBJ1-2; 9 bases line up with TRBD1. The CDR3 extends over 15 amino acids. After removal of 7 bases from V and 6 bases from J, the junction contained 12 bases not matched to a gene. Germline V gene data show CDR1 as MNHEY and CDR2 as SVGAGI. The CDR3 nucleotides are TGTGCCAGCACTAAGGGGACAGGGAGAGGGGATGGCTACACCTTC. Its protein is CASTKGTGRGDGYTF.

This clone was counted only a few times. The chain is built from TRBV9 and TRBJ1-2; 11 bases line up with TRBD1. Germline V gene sequence: CDR1 SGDLS, CDR2 YYNGEE. The CDR3 covers 16 residues. With 3 bases clipped from V and 4 bases from J, the junction kept 8 bases outside the gene matches. The CDR3 here is CASSDDRDRGSYGYTF. The CDR3, as DNA: TGTGCCAGCAGCGACGATCGGGACAGGGGGTCCTATGGCTACACCTTC.

The chain employs TRBV5-4 and TRBJ2-5, with D maybe TRBD1 (6 bases). Germline V gives CDR1 SGHNT, CDR2 YYREEE (reference sequence). Trimming took 4 bases from V and 1 from J, leaving 8 bases between them. CDR3 length equals 13 residues. The CDR3 region is CASSTDSQETQYF. CDR3 in DNA: TGTGCCAGCAGCACGGACAGCCAAGAGACCCAGTACTTC. Looking up the rest from reference TRBV5-4 and TRBJ2-5 gives the full variable domain: ETGVTQSPTHLIKTRGQQVTLRCSSQSGHNTVSWYQQALGQGPQFIFQYYREEENGRGNFPPRFSGLQFPNYSSELNVNALELDDSALYLCASSTDSQETQYFGPGTRLLVL.

Comment on this clone: This specimen includes other DNA sequences encoding the same CDR3. The V and J genes are TRBV14 and TRBJ2-1; no clear D. From germline, CDR1 is SGHDN and CDR2 FVKESK. The CDR3 covers 14 residues. Deletions cut 1 base from V and 4 bases from J, with 8 bases between. This chain's CDR3 is CASSQVSAYNEQFF. CDR3 nucleotide sequence: TGTGCCAGCAGCCAAGTATCTGCGTACAATGAGCAGTTCTTC.

The V and J genes are TRBV28 and TRBJ1-4, with TRBD1 identical over 7 bases. The junction had 11 bases not matched to a gene; V was cut back by 10 bases and J by 0 bases. The CDR3 runs to 16 residues. The germline gives CDR1 MDHEN, CDR2 SYDVKM. The CDR3, as DNA: TGTGCCACCGAGGGGGGACAGCTTGCAACTAATGAAAAACTGTTTTTT. It specifies CATEGGQLATNEKLFF. The whole variable domain, remainder taken from reference TRBV28 and TRBJ1-4, is DVKVTQSSRYLVKRTGEKVFLECVQDMDHENMFWYRQDPGLGLRLIYFSYDVKMKEKGDIPEGYSVSREKKERFSLILESASTNQTSMYLCATEGGQLATNEKLFFGSGTQLSVL.

This chain connects TRBV27 to TRBJ1-5, with 7 bases lining up with TRBD1. The germline V gene has CDR1 MNHEY and CDR2 SMNVEV (reference sequence). J was trimmed by 1 base and V by 8 bases; bases with no gene match: 2. The CDR3 covers 13 residues. The CDR3 DNA reads as TGTGCCAGCGGGGGACAGAGCAATCAGCCCCAGCATTTT. Its translation is CASGGQSNQPQHF.

The chain is built from TRBV9 and TRBJ2-2, with 8 nucleotides matching TRBD1. This CDR3 region has 15 residues. Germline trimming cut 3 bases from V and 4 bases from J; bases unmatched to any gene: 5. Germline V gene data show CDR1 as SGDLS and CDR2 as YYNGEE. The chain's CDR3 is CASSGQGSSTGELFF. The DNA for the CDR3 is TGTGCCAGCAGCGGACAGGGGAGTAGCACCGGGGAGCTGTTTTTT.

The chain carries TRBV16 and TRBJ1-2; weak D call: TRBD1 (6 bases). Trimming removed 0 bases at V and 4 bases at J, with 15 bases between. The germline V gene encodes CDR1 KGHSY and CDR2 FQNENV. This CDR3 spans 16 amino acids. The CDR3 bases are TGTGCCAGCAGCCAATCCCGTACAGGGACGGGCTATGGCTACACCTTC. It translates to CASSQSRTGTGYGYTF.

The rearrangement uses TRBV27 and TRBJ2-1; TRBD2 matches at 10 bases. There are 16 residues in the CDR3. CDR1 MNHEY and CDR2 SMNVEV come from the germline V gene (reference sequence). V dropped 0 bases and J dropped 7; count of bases not matched to a gene: 6. DNA of the CDR3: TGTGCCAGCAGTTTATCAAGCGGGGGGGTCCTAAATGAGCAGTTCTTC. Translation gives CASSLSSGGVLNEQFF.